The entry below describes one TCR beta chain. Its antigen is still unknown. These data are taken from a study of long-term antiretroviral therapy in people with HIV. Survey level was the resolution at which the v3.0 immunoSEQ assay ran. Per-sample sequencing targets were 40,000-50,000 T-cell genomes. Assay used: immunoSEQ multiplex PCR; TCRdb lists only in-frame clones, some missing. The repertoire holds over 35,000 clones, with 75% to 90% as singletons. The V end lost 4 bases, the J end lost 3 bases, and 3 bases lay between the germline ends. The germline CDR1 and CDR2 sequences are SQVTM and ANQGSEA. This CDR3 comprises 10 residues. Study-wide results and caveats: Viral resistance, ART adherence and therapy changes all lacked available data.

The origin of this receptor is a young woman with HIV. This rearrangement joins TRBV29-1 to TRBJ1-1; D not resolved. Sequenced here: unsorted PBMCs, sampled just before starting antiretroviral therapy. CDR3 nucleotides: TGCAGCGTTGCGTACACTGAAGCTTTCTTT. Its translation: CSVAYTEAFF. Based on the CDR3 plus reference TRBV29-1 and TRBJ1-1, the full variable domain is SAVISQKPSRDICQRGTSLTIQCQVDSQVTMMFWYRQQPGQSLTLIATANQGSEATYESGFVIDKFPISRPNLTFSTLTVSNMSPEDSSIYLCSVAYTEAFFGQGTRLTVV.